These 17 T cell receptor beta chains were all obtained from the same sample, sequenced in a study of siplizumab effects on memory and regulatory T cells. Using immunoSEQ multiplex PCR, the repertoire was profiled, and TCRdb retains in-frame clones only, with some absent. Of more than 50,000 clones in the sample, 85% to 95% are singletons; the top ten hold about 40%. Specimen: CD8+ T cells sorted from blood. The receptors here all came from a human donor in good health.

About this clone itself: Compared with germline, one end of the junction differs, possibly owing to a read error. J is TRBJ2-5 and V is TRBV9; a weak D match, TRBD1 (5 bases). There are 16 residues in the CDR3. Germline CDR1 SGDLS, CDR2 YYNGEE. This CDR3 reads CASSVDPGQDQETQYF. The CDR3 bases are TGTGCCAGCAGCGTAGACCCTGGACAAGACCAGGAGACCCAGTACTTC. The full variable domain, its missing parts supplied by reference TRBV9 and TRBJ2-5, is DSGVTQTPKHLITATGQRVTLRCSPRSGDLSVYWYQQSLDQGLQFLIQYYNGEERAKGNILERFSAQQFPDLHSELNLSSLELGDSALYFCASSVDPGQDQETQYFGPGTRLLVL.

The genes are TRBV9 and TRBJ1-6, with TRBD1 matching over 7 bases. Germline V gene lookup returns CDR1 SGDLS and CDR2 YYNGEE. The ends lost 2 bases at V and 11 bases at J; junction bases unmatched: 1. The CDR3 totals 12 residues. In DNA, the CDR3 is TGTGCCAGCAGCGTCCAGGGGGCACCCCTCCACTTT. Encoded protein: CASSVQGAPLHF.

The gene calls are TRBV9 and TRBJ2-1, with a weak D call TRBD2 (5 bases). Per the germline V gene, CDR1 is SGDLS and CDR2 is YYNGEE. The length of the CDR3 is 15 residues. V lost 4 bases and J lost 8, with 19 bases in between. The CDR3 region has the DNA TGTGCCAGCAGCACGCTGGATGGGTCCGGGGATGAGCAGTTCTTC. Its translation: CASSTLDGSGDEQFF.

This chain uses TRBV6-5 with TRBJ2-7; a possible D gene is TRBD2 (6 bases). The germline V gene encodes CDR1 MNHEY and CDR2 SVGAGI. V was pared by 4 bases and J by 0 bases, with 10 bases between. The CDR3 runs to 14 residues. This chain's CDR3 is CASSLGGNSYEQYF. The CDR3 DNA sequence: TGTGCCAGCAGTTTGGGGGGTAACTCCTACGAGCAGTACTTC.

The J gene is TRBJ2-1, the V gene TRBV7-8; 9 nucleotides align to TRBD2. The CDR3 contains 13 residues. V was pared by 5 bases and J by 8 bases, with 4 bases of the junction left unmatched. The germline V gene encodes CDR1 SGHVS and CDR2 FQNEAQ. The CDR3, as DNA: TGTGCCAGCAGCCTTAGCGGGAGCTATGAGCAGTTCTTC. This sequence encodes CASSLSGSYEQFF.

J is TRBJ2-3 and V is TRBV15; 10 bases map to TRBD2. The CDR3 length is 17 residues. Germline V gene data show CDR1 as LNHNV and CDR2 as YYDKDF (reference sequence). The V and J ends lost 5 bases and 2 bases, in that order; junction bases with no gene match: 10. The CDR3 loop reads CATSSPPTSGPTDTQYF. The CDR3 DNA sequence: TGTGCCACCAGCTCACCCCCGACTAGCGGGCCCACAGATACGCAGTATTTT.

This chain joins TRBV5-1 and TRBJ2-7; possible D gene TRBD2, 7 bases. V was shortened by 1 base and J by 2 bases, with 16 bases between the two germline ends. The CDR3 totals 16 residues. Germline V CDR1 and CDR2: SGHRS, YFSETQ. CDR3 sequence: CASSLTGGEGTYEQYF. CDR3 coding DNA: TGCGCCAGCAGCTTGACGGGGGGCGAGGGCACCTACGAGCAGTACTTC.

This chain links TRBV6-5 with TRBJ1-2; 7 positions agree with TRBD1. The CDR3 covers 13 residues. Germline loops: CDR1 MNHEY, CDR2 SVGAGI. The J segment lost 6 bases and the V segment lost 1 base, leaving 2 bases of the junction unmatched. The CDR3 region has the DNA TGTGCCAGCAGTTACTTAGGGGGCGATGGCTACACCTTC. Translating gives CASSYLGGDGYTF.

This chain's CDR3 is CASSNLWGRNTEAFF. The CDR3 region has the DNA TGTGCCAGTAGTAACTTGTGGGGACGGAACACTGAAGCTTTCTTT. The chain joins TRBV19 to TRBJ1-1; a weak D match, TRBD1 (5 bases). V lost 4 bases, J lost 1 base, and 13 bases lay in between. CDR1 LNHDA and CDR2 SQIVND come from the germline V gene (reference sequence). This CDR3 is 15 amino acids long.

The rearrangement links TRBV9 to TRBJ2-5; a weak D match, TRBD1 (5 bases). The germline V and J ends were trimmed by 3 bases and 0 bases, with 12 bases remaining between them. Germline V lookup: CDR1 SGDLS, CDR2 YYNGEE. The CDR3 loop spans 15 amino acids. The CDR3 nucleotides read TGTGCCAGCAGCGCGTCTGGGGCCGACCAAGAGACCCAGTACTTC. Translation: CASSASGADQETQYF.

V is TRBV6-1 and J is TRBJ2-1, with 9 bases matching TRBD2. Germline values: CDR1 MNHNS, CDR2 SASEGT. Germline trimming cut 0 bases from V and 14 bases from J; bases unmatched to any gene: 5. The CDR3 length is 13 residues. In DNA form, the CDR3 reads TGTGCCAGCAGTGAAGCGGGGAGCGGGAGGAAGTTCTTC. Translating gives CASSEAGSGRKFF.

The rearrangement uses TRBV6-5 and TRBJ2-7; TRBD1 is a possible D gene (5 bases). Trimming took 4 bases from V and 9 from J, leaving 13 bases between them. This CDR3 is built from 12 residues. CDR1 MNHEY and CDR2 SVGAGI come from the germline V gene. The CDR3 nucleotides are TGTGCCAGCAGTTCTCTTAGGGGTGCGCAGTACTTC. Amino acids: CASSSLRGAQYF.

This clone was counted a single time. The DNA of the CDR3 is TGTGCCAGCAGAACTGACCTAGATAAGAACACCGGGGAGCTGTTTTTT. It yields the protein CASRTDLDKNTGELFF. This chain links TRBV2 with TRBJ2-2; D is uncertain. The V gene lost 6 bases and the J gene lost 1 base, with 15 bases spanning the gap. This CDR3 contains 16 residues. Germline V lookup: CDR1 SNHLY, CDR2 FYNNEI.

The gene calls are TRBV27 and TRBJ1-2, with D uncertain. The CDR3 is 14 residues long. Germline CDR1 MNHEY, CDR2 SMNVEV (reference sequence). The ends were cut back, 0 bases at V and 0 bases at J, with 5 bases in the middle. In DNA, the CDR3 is TGTGCCAGCAGTTTATCCGAATCTAACTATGGCTACACCTTC. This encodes CASSLSESNYGYTF.

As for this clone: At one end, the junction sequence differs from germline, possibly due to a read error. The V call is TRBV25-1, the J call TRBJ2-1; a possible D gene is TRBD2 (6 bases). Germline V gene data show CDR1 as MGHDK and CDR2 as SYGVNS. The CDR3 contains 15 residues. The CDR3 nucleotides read TGTGCCAGTAGTGAGGAGGGCAGAGTGTACAATGAGCAGTTCTTC. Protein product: CASSEEGRVYNEQFF.

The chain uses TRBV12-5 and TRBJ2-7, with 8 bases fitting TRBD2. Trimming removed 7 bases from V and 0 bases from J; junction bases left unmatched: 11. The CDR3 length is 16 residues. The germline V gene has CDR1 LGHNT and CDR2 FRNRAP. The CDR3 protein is CASESSGSPSSYEQYF. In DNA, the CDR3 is TGTGCTAGTGAGTCCAGCGGGAGTCCAAGCTCCTACGAGCAGTACTTC.

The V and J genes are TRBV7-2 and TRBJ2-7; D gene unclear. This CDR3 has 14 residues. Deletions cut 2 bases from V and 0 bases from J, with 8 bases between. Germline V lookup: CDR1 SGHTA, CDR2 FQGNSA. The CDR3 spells CASSLIGDSYEQYF. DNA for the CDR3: TGTGCCAGCAGCTTAATTGGAGACTCCTACGAGCAGTACTTC.